A single sample gave rise to the 8 T cell receptor beta chains below, sequenced in a study of T cells in localized non-small cell lung cancer. TCRdb keeps only in-frame clones here, not all; method: immunoSEQ multiplex PCR. Of approximately 100,000 clones in the sample, approximately 90% were seen once. The specimen comprised PBMCs, sampled before any cancer treatment. These receptors came from a woman aged 35-75 years with stage II squamous cell lung carcinoma.

The V call is TRBV11-2, the J call TRBJ2-7, with a weak D call TRBD1 (5 bases). Germline values: CDR1 SGHAT, CDR2 FQNNGV. The V end was cut by 5 bases, the J end by 1 base, with 15 bases between. The CDR3 is 15 amino acids. The CDR3 DNA follows: TGTGCCAGCAGCCGTGCGTCAGACAGATCCTACGAGCAGTACTTC. This codes for CASSRASDRSYEQYF.

V gene TRBV11-2 combines with J gene TRBJ2-6; TRBD1 might be the D (5 bases). Trimming left V 5 bases short and J 2 bases short, with 13 bases between. Germline V gives CDR1 SGHAT, CDR2 FQNNGV. This CDR3 has 16 amino acids. The CDR3 loop is CASSHNQGAGANVLTF. The CDR3 nucleotides are TGTGCCAGCAGCCACAACCAGGGTGCTGGGGCCAACGTCCTGACTTTC.

This rearrangement joins TRBV19 to TRBJ1-1; D possibly corresponds to TRBD1 (5 bases). V lost 1 base and J lost 6, with 9 bases in between. Germline CDR1 reads LNHDA; CDR2 reads SQIVND (reference sequence). This CDR3 has 13 amino acids. The CDR3 nucleotides are TGTGCCAGTAGTATAGTTAGGGGCCCTGAAGCTTTCTTT. Translating gives CASSIVRGPEAFF. The complete variable domain, with remaining parts taken from reference TRBV19 and TRBJ1-1, reads DGGITQSPKYLFRKEGQNVTLSCEQNLNHDAMYWYRQDPGQGLRLIYYSQIVNDFQKGDIAEGYSVSREKKESFPLTVTSAQKNPTAFYLCASSIVRGPEAFFGQGTRLTVV.

J is TRBJ1-2 and V is TRBV19; TRBD1 is a possible D gene (6 bases). Germline CDR1 reads LNHDA; CDR2 reads SQIVND (reference sequence). The CDR3 has 16 residues. V was cut by 4 bases and J by 4 bases, with 19 bases left in between. The CDR3 loop reads CASSNRAGGGLYGYTF. CDR3 nucleotides: TGTGCCAGTAGTAACAGGGCAGGAGGGGGACTCTATGGCTACACCTTC.

The chain recombines TRBV5-1 with TRBJ2-2; D gene unclear. This CDR3 has 13 amino acids. Germline-derived CDR1 and CDR2 are SGHRS and YFSETQ. V dropped 3 bases and J dropped 4 bases, with 7 bases sitting between them. CDR3 nucleotides: TGCGCCAGCAGCTGGCAGTTCACCGGGGAGCTGTTTTTT. Its translation: CASSWQFTGELFF.

The genes are TRBV10-3 and TRBJ1-1; 7 bases are a match to TRBD1. The CDR3 is 16 amino acids. The germline V gene encodes CDR1 ENHRY and CDR2 SYGVKD. Trimming cost V 6 bases and J 4 bases; bases outside gene matches: 14. The CDR3 DNA reads as TGTGCCATCAGCTATCACGCGACAGGGTTGAGCACTGAAGCTTTCTTT. Amino acid sequence: CAISYHATGLSTEAFF.

The gene calls are TRBV6-5 and TRBJ1-4, with TRBD1 identical over 8 bases. CDR1 is MNHEY, CDR2 SVGAGI, per germline. V lost 0 bases and J lost 8; bases outside the gene matches: 5. CDR3 length: 15 amino acids. CDR3 sequence reads: CASSYSGRGLEKLFF. DNA for the CDR3: TGTGCCAGCAGTTACTCGGGCAGGGGGCTGGAAAAACTGTTTTTT.

The chain joins TRBV6-5 to TRBJ1-3; perhaps TRBD1 as D (5 bases). Germline loops: CDR1 MNHEY, CDR2 SVGAGI. The CDR3 length is 12 residues. V shed 7 bases and J shed 2 bases, with 6 bases lying between them. CDR3 nucleotide sequence: TGTGCCAGCACAGGGACTGGAAACACCATATATTTT. Translation gives CASTGTGNTIYF.